The clone carrying this TCR beta chain was seen repeatedly, ten times or more. Its matching antigen is unknown. V lost 7 bases to trimming and J lost 4 bases, with 11 bases between them. The CDR3 totals 12 residues. Per germline, CDR1 SGDLS and CDR2 YYNGEE. This entry is derived from a study of T cells in Graves' hyperthyroidism and ophthalmopathy. Study-level findings and limits: The authors' 13 V-J model separated ophthalmopathy from stable hyperthyroidism.

TCR beta CDR3 region amplification was performed from RNA transcripts. The HTBI primer set was used in a first-round RT-PCR of the TCR CDR3. One entry per CDR3 protein results from TCRdb running MiXCR on the multiplex PCR reads. The sample carries some 580,000 distinct CDR3 sequences, about 16% recorded once. Specimen: blood. This clonotype originated in a woman between 40 and 50 years old with Graves' ophthalmopathy. The chain is built from TRBV9 and TRBJ1-2; D is uncertain. This CDR3 reads CASRREGYGYTF. CDR3 DNA sequence: TGTGCCAGCCGGAGGGAAGGCTATGGCTACACCTTC.